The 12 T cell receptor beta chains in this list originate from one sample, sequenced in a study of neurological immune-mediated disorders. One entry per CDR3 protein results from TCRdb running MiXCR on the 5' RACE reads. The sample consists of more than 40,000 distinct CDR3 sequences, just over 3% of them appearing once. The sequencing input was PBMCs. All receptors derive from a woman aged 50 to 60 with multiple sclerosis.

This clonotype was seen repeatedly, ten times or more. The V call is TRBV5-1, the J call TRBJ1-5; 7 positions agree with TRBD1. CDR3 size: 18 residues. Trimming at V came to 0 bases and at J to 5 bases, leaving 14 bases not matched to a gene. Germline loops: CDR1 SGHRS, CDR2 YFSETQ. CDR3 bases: TGCGCCAGCAGCTTGGGACCCAGACAGGGCCGGAGGGATCAGCCCCAGCATTTT. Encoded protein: CASSLGPRQGRRDQPQHF.

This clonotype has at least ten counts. The CDR3 reads CASSQVSSSSMILNTDTQYF. For the CDR3, the DNA is TGTGCCAGCAGCCAAGTTTCCTCAAGCTCTATGATTCTAAACACAGATACGCAGTATTTT. The V and J genes are TRBV4-2 and TRBJ2-3; unclear D gene. With 1 base removed from V and 2 bases from J, the gap between germline ends came to 25 bases. This CDR3 is 20 amino acids long. Per germline, CDR1 LGHNA and CDR2 YNFKEQ.

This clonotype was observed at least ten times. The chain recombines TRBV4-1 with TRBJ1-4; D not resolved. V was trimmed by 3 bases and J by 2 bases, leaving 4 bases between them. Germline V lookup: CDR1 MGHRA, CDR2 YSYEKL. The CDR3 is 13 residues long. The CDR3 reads CASSQRTNEKLFF. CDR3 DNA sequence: TGCGCCAGCAGCCAGAGGACTAATGAAAAACTGTTTTTT.

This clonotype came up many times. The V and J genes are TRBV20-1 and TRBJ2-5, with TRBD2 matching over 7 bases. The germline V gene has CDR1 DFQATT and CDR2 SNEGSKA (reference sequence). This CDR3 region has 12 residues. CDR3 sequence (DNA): TGCAGAGCCGCGAGCGGGAAAGAGACCCAGTACTTC. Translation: CRAASGKETQYF.

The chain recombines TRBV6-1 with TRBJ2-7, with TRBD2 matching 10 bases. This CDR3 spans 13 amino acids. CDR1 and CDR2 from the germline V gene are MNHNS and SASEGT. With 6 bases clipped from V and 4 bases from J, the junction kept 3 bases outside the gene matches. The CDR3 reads CASRLAGRYEQYF. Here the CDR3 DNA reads TGTGCCAGCAGACTAGCGGGAAGGTACGAGCAGTACTTC.

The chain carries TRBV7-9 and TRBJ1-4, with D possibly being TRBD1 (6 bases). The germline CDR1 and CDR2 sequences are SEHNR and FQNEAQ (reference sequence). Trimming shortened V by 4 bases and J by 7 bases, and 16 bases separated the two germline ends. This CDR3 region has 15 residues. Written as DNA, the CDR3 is TGTGCCAGCAGCTCGATCGACAGGATACCTGAAAAACTGTTTTTT. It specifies CASSSIDRIPEKLFF.

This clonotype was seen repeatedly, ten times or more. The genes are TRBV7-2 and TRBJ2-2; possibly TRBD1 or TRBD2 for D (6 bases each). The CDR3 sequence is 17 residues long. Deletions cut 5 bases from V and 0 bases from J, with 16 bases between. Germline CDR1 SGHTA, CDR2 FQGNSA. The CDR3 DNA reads TGTGCCAGCAGCCCACGACGGGGGCTGACGAACACCGGGGAGCTGTTTTTT. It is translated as CASSPRRGLTNTGELFF.

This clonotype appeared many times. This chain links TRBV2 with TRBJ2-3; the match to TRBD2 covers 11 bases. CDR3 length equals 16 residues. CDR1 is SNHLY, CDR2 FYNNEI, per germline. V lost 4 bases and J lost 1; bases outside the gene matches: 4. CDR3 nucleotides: TGTGCCAGCAGTGCAAGGGGACTAGCGGGCACAGATACGCAGTATTTT. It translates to CASSARGLAGTDTQYF.

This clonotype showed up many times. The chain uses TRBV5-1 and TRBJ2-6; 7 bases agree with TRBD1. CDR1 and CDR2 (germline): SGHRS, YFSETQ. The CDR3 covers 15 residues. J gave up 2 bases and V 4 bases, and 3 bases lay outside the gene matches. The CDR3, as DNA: TGCGCCAGCAGCGAGGGGGCAGCTGGGGCCAACGTCCTGACTTTC. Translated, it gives CASSEGAAGANVLTF.

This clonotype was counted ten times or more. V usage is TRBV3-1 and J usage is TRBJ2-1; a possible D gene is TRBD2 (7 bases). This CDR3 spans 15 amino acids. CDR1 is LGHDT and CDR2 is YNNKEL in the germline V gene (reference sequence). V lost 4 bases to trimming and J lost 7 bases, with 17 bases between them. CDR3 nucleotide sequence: TGTGCCAGCAGCCCGGGGGGCGGGGGCAGGAATGAGCAGTTCTTC. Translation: CASSPGGGGRNEQFF.

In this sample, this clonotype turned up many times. The CDR3 DNA follows: TGTGCCAGCAGCTTGGTTGGGGGACAAGAGACCCAGTACTTC. The encoded protein is CASSLVGGQETQYF. This rearrangement joins TRBV5-6 to TRBJ2-5; the D gene could be TRBD1 or TRBD2 (5 bases each). The CDR3 has 14 amino acids. Germline CDR1 is SGHDT and CDR2 is YYEEEE. The germline V and J ends were trimmed by 0 bases and 2 bases, with 8 bases remaining between them.

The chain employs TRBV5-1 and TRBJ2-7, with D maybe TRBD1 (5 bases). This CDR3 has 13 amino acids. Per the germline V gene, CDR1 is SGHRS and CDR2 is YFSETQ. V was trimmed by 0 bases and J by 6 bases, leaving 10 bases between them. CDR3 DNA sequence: TGCGCCAGCAGCTTGGCACAGGACCCCGAGCAGTACTTC. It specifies CASSLAQDPEQYF.